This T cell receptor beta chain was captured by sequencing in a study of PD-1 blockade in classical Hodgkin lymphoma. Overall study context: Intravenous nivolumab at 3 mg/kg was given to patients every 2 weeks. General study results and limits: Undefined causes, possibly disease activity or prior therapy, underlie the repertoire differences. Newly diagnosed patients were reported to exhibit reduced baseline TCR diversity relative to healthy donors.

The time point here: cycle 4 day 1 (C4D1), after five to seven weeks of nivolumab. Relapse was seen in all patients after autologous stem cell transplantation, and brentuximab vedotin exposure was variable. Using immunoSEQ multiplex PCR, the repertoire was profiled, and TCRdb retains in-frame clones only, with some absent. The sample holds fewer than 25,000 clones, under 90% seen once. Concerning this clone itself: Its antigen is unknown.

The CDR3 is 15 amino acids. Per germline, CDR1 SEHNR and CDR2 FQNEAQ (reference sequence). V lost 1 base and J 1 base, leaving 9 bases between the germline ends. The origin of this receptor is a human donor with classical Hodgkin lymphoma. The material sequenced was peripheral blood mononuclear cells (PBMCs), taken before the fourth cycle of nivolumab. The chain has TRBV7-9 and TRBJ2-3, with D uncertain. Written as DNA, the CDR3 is TGTGCCAGCAGCTTAGAGGGAAGGGGCACAGATACGCAGTATTTT. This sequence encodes CASSLEGRGTDTQYF.